This T cell receptor beta chain was found in a study of beta chain features in type 1 diabetes. J was trimmed by 4 bases and V by 0 bases; bases with no gene match: 5. There are 15 residues in the CDR3. The germline gives CDR1 MNHEY, CDR2 SVGAGI. This clone was recorded a few times. Reverse transcription of all isolated RNA meant that expressed TCRB transcripts were sequenced. Method: immunoSEQ multiplex PCR; TCRdb's copy keeps in-frame clones and lacks some. The data contain 130,000 to 150,000 clones, about 50% of them singletons. The sequenced material came from Tregs from blood. The rearrangement uses TRBV6-5 and TRBJ1-1, with 7 bases fitting TRBD1. This TCR was sampled from a man younger than 30 in good health. CDR3 sequence: CASSYSGQAGTEAFF. The DNA of the CDR3 is TGTGCCAGCAGTTACTCCGGACAGGCGGGCACTGAAGCTTTCTTT.